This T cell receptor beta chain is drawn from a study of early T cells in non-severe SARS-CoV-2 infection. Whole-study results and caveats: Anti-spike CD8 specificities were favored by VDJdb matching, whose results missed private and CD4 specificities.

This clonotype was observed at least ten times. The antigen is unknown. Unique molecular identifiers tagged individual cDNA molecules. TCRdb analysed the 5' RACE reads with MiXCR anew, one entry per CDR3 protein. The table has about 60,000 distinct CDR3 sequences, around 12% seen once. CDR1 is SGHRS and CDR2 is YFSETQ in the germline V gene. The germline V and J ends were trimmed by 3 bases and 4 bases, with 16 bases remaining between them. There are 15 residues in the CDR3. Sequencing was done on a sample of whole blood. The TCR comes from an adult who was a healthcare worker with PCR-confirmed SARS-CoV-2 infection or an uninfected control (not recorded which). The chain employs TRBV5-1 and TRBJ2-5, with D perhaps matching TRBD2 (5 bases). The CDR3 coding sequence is TGCGCCAGCAGCTACCGAGGAGGAAAACCAGAGACCCAGTACTTC. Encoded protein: CASSYRGGKPETQYF.